This T cell receptor (beta chain) was sequenced for a study of T cells in Graves' hyperthyroidism and ophthalmopathy. Together with thyroid ultrasound, orbital computed tomography, serum thyroxine and TRAb, clinical symptoms were used for diagnoses. The CDR3 runs to 13 residues. Germline assignment: CDR1 MGHDK and CDR2 SYGVNS. Trimming took 2 bases from V and 8 from J, leaving 12 bases between them. TCR beta CDR3 regions were amplified from RNA. When the TCR CDR3 underwent first-round RT-PCR, the HTBI primer set was used. Using its own MiXCR run on the multiplex PCR reads, TCRdb lists one record per CDR3 protein. In the table there are 300,000 to 500,000 distinct CDR3 sequences, over 11% of which are singletons. This clonotype was counted ten times or more.

The TCR sequence derives from a man aged 50-59 years with Graves' ophthalmopathy. This rearrangement joins TRBV25-1 to TRBJ1-2; D not resolved. Input material: blood. The CDR3 reads CASSETHLLGYTF. The CDR3 DNA is TGTGCCAGCAGTGAAACCCACCTATTGGGCTACACCTTC.